These 8 T cell receptor beta chains came from one sample sequenced in a study of cytomegalovirus exposure and HLA in healthy donors. The table came from immunoSEQ multiplex PCR; TCRdb's copy has only in-frame clones and leaves some out. This table has 300,000 or so clones, 88% appearing once. Material for sequencing was PBMCs. These receptors originate from a man aged 25-40 years in good health and CMV-seronegative.

V is TRBV25-1 and J is TRBJ2-5, with a weak D call TRBD1 (5 bases). The germline gives CDR1 MGHDK, CDR2 SYGVNS. This CDR3 is built from 13 residues. Trimming removed 2 bases at V and 2 bases at J, with 6 bases between. CDR3 amino acids: CASSEAGQETQYF. In DNA, the CDR3 is TGTGCCAGCAGTGAAGCAGGGCAAGAGACCCAGTACTTC. Drawing the rest from reference TRBV25-1 and TRBJ2-5, the complete variable domain is EADIYQTPRYLVIGTGKKITLECSQTMGHDKMYWYQQDPGMELHLIHYSYGVNSTEKGDLSSESTVSRIRTEHFPLTLESARPSHTSQYLCASSEAGQETQYFGPGTRLLVL.

The gene calls are TRBV5-1 and TRBJ1-2, with D unclear. Germline V lookup: CDR1 SGHRS, CDR2 YFSETQ. Trimming removed 0 bases from V and 7 bases from J, with 10 bases in between. This CDR3 has 13 amino acids. The CDR3 DNA is TGCGCCAGCAGCTTGGTTCAACGGGGTGGCTACACCTTC. Protein sequence: CASSLVQRGGYTF.

The genes are TRBV5-4 and TRBJ2-7; 8 bases match TRBD1. Germline V gene sequence: CDR1 SGHNT, CDR2 YYREEE (reference sequence). The V segment lost 3 bases and the J segment 6 bases; nucleotides outside the gene matches: 11. The CDR3 runs 15 residues. The CDR3: CASSSPQQGVGEQYF. DNA for the CDR3: TGTGCCAGCAGCTCCCCCCAACAGGGGGTGGGCGAGCAGTACTTC. Complete variable domain (other parts from reference TRBV5-4 and TRBJ2-7): ETGVTQSPTHLIKTRGQQVTLRCSSQSGHNTVSWYQQALGQGPQFIFQYYREEENGRGNFPPRFSGLQFPNYSSELNVNALELDDSALYLCASSSPQQGVGEQYFGPGTRLTVT.

The CDR3 sequence is CASSFRRGRGNTEAFF. The DNA of the CDR3 is TGCGCCAGCAGCTTCCGCAGGGGTAGAGGGAACACTGAAGCTTTCTTT. The rearrangement links TRBV5-1 to TRBJ1-1; perhaps TRBD1 as D (6 bases). V was shortened by 2 bases and J by 1 base, with 15 bases between the two germline ends. The germline CDR1 and CDR2 sequences are SGHRS and YFSETQ. The CDR3 has 16 amino acids.

The chain joins TRBV5-5 to TRBJ1-5; no clear D gene. This CDR3 has 13 amino acids. CDR1 and CDR2 from the germline V gene are SGHKS and YYEKEE (reference sequence). Trimming cost V 0 bases and J 3 bases, with 4 bases left between them. The CDR3 coding sequence is TGTGCCAGCAGCTTGGGGCCCAATCAGCCCCAGCATTTT. Its translation is CASSLGPNQPQHF.

This chain connects TRBV27 to TRBJ2-3; a weak D match, TRBD1 (5 bases). Looked up from germline, CDR1 is MNHEY and CDR2 is SMNVEV (reference sequence). This CDR3 contains 13 residues. Trimming removed 3 bases at V and 6 bases at J, with 10 bases between. The CDR3 DNA is TGTGCCAGCAGTTTTTCAGGGTCGGATACGCAGTATTTT. Its protein product is CASSFSGSDTQYF.

This clone came up once. The chain employs TRBV6-1 and TRBJ1-3, with D maybe TRBD1 (5 bases). V was clipped by 7 bases and J by 2 bases, with 12 bases between them. Germline CDR1 is MNHNS and CDR2 is SASEGT. This CDR3 contains 14 residues. DNA of the CDR3: TGTGCCAGCATAAGGGGCGCGCCTGGAAACACCATATATTTT. It encodes CASIRGAPGNTIYF.

The chain joins TRBV11-2 to TRBJ1-1, with D tentatively TRBD1 (5 bases). The CDR3 spans 13 residues. Deletions cut 3 bases from V and 3 bases from J, with 8 bases between. CDR1 and CDR2 (germline): SGHAT, FQNNGV. CDR3 loop: CASSFWGDTEAFF. DNA of the CDR3: TGTGCCAGCAGCTTTTGGGGGGACACTGAAGCTTTCTTT.